The 11 T cell receptor beta chains presented below share a single source sample, sequenced in a study of T cell repertoires in cytomegalovirus infection. TCRdb re-analysed the reads in MiXCR, keeping a single row per CDR3 protein. The sample gives fewer than 550,000 distinct CDR3 sequences, more than 25% of which show up once; roughly 13% is in the top ten. The sample consisted of PBMCs. These receptors originate from a human donor in good health (CMV status not recorded). Some clones in this sample may be carry-over from other donors' samples.

In this sample, this clonotype turned up many times. The V call is TRBV7-2, the J call TRBJ2-1; D gene unclear. V shed 4 bases and J shed 7 bases, with 11 bases lying between them. CDR1 is SGHTA and CDR2 is FQGNSA in the germline V gene. The CDR3 is 13 amino acids. The CDR3 DNA reads as TGTGCCAGCAGCTCCCTCATATTGAATGAGCAGTTCTTC. This sequence encodes CASSSLILNEQFF.

This clonotype was counted only a few times. This chain uses TRBV10-3 with TRBJ2-1; 7 bases agree with TRBD2. Germline V gene lookup returns CDR1 ENHRY and CDR2 SYGVKD. The CDR3 spans 13 residues. The V gene end was trimmed by 10 bases and the J gene end by 0 bases; junction bases not matched to a gene: 3. Here the CDR3 DNA reads TGTGCCACAACTAGCGACTCCTACAATGAGCAGTTCTTC. Translation: CATTSDSYNEQFF.

J is TRBJ1-4 and V is TRBV7-2; 8 nucleotides match TRBD1. The CDR3 runs to 16 residues. Germline CDR1 SGHTA, CDR2 FQGNSA. V lost 1 base, J lost 8 bases, and 9 bases stayed unmatched. The DNA of the CDR3 is TGTGCCAGCAGCTTAGTACAGGGGGGATTCCAAGAAAAACTGTTTTTT. Translating it yields CASSLVQGGFQEKLFF.

DNA for the CDR3: TGCGCCAGCAGCCAAATTATAGCGATTCACAATGAGCAGTTCTTC. Translated: CASSQIIAIHNEQFF. The rearrangement links TRBV4-1 to TRBJ2-1, with D possibly TRBD2 on 5 matching bases. Trimming took off 2 bases at V and 5 bases at J, with 13 bases between the two ends. The CDR3 runs to 15 residues. Per the germline V gene, CDR1 is MGHRA and CDR2 is YSYEKL.

Points on this clonotype: A clone one base away is much larger, so this may be a read error. This chain joins TRBV7-8 and TRBJ2-2, with a possible D match to TRBD2 (6 bases). The CDR3 contains 15 residues. Germline V lookup: CDR1 SGHVS, CDR2 FQNEAQ. The CDR3 sequence: CASSLDAAGTGGLFF. Here the CDR3 DNA reads TGTGCCAGCAGCTTAGATGCCGCGGGTACCGGGGGGCTGTTTTTT.

V usage is TRBV5-1 and J usage is TRBJ2-7; the D gene is possibly TRBD2 (5 bases). The length of the CDR3 is 14 residues. Trimming removed 0 bases at V and 5 bases at J, with 12 bases between. Germline CDR1 reads SGHRS; CDR2 reads YFSETQ. The CDR3 sequence: CASSLATSPDEQYF. In nucleotides, the CDR3 is TGCGCCAGCAGCTTGGCAACTAGTCCCGACGAGCAGTACTTC.

The V and J genes are TRBV4-1 and TRBJ1-5; possible D gene TRBD1, 5 bases. CDR3 length equals 15 residues. Trimming pared 0 bases from V and 8 bases from J, leaving 14 bases between. Looked up from germline, CDR1 is MGHRA and CDR2 is YSYEKL. The CDR3 sequence: CASSQEFSGYEPQHF. CDR3 coding DNA: TGCGCCAGCAGCCAAGAGTTCTCAGGGTATGAGCCCCAGCATTTT.

The rearrangement links TRBV19 to TRBJ2-1, with D perhaps assigned TRBD1 or TRBD2 (5 bases each). The germline V gene encodes CDR1 LNHDA and CDR2 SQIVND (reference sequence). This CDR3 comprises 23 residues. The V end was cut by 2 bases, the J end by 6 bases, with 38 bases between. The CDR3 sequence: CASSISGQIGRGTRWRSANEQFF. The CDR3 DNA reads TGTGCCAGTAGTATATCGGGCCAAATAGGACGAGGGACCCGGTGGCGTTCGGCCAATGAGCAGTTCTTC.

The V and J genes are TRBV9 and TRBJ2-7; D is possibly TRBD2 (5 bases). CDR3 length: 16 amino acids. V was shortened by 2 bases and J by 6 bases, with 21 bases between the two germline ends. From germline, CDR1 is SGDLS and CDR2 YYNGEE. Here the CDR3 DNA reads TGTGCCAGCAGCGTCCACCCCAAGGGAGAAAGAGGCGAGCAGTACTTC. This codes for CASSVHPKGERGEQYF.

This clonotype was found a few times. J is TRBJ2-7 and V is TRBV6-4; TRBD2 agrees at 7 bases. V lost 5 bases and J lost 2; bases outside the gene matches: 3. There are 13 residues in the CDR3. Germline V CDR1 and CDR2: MRHNA, SNTAGT. The CDR3 here is CASSSREAYEQYF. The CDR3 DNA follows: TGTGCCAGCAGTAGCCGGGAGGCCTACGAGCAGTACTTC.

CDR3 DNA: TGTGCCAGCAGCTTAACAAATAAGGCGAATTCACCCCTCCACTTT. Protein: CASSLTNKANSPLHF. This rearrangement joins TRBV7-2 to TRBJ1-6; no reliable D call. CDR3 size: 15 residues. CDR1 SGHTA and CDR2 FQGNSA come from the germline V gene. V was pared by 2 bases and J by 7 bases, with 12 bases between.